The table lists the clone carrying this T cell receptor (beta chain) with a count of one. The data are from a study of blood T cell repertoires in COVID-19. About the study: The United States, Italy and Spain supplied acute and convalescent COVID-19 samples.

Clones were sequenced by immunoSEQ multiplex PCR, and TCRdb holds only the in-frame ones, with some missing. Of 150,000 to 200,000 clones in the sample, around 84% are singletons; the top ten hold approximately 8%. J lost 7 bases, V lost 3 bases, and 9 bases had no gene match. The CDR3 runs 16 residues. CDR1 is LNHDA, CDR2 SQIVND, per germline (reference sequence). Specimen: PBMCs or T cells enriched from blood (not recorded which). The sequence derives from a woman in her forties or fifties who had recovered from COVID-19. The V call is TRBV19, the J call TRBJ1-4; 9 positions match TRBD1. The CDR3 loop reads CASSIPTGTGREKLFF. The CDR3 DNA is TGTGCCAGTAGTATCCCGACCGGGACAGGGCGTGAAAAACTGTTTTTT.